Reported below is one T cell receptor (beta chain). The entry originates in a study of blood T cell repertoires in COVID-19. CDR1 and CDR2 (germline): SQVTM, ANQGSEA. The CDR3 has 13 amino acids. With 4 bases removed from V and 0 bases from J, the gap between germline ends came to 10 bases. Clones were read by immunoSEQ multiplex PCR, and TCRdb kept only the in-frame ones, dropping some. The sample carries roughly 120,000 clones, around 89% recorded once. This sequence joins TRBV29-1 and TRBJ2-7; D uncertain. Sequencing was carried out using peripheral blood. This clonotype originated in a woman between 45 and 65 years old with acute or convalescent COVID-19. CDR3 sequence reads: CSVVHAISYEQYF. In DNA, the CDR3 is TGCAGCGTTGTCCACGCGATCTCCTACGAGCAGTACTTC.